Included here is one T cell receptor (beta chain) sequence, with context. The CDR3 has 14 amino acids. Deletions cut 7 bases from V and 8 bases from J, with 20 bases between. CDR1 SNHLY and CDR2 FYNNEI come from the germline V gene. This specimen comes from a study of blood T cell repertoires in COVID-19. Per the original methods: Nucleated cell counts were estimated from reference gene primer amplification. The repertoire was sequenced with immunoSEQ multiplex PCR; TCRdb's copy has only in-frame clones and lacks some. From that table come the V and J calls and clone size; the DNA was used to work out D and trimming. The data show about 380,000 clones, with 80% to 90% seen just once and approximately 1.2% held by the top ten.

Sequenced material: PBMCs or T cells enriched from blood (not recorded which). The rearrangement links TRBV2 to TRBJ1-2; D is possibly TRBD1 (5 bases). This TCR was sampled from a man younger than 40 who had recovered from COVID-19. The CDR3 nucleotides are TGTGCCAGCACCTTCGTGGGGCAGGGTTGGGGCTACACCTTC. It is translated as CASTFVGQGWGYTF.